The 8 T cell receptor beta chains below were found in one sample sequenced in a study of T cells in Graves' hyperthyroidism and ophthalmopathy. RNA transcripts yielded amplified TCR beta CDR3 regions. Primed by the HTBI set, a first-round RT-PCR was run on the TCR CDR3. TCRdb called the multiplex PCR reads again in MiXCR, with one record for every CDR3 protein. The data show around 500,000 distinct CDR3 sequences, with 11% to 15% seen just once and over 11% held by the top ten. The sample taken for sequencing was blood. These TCRs come from a woman aged 35 to 49 with Graves' hyperthyroidism.

Ten or more counts support this clonotype. This CDR3 reads CASSQYVGNTEAFF. CDR3 sequence (DNA): TGTGCCAGCTCACAATACGTAGGGAACACTGAAGCTTTCTTT. The chain joins TRBV18 to TRBJ1-1, with D unclear. This CDR3 has 14 residues. V was pared by 4 bases and J by 1 base, with 10 bases between. Per germline, CDR1 KGHSH and CDR2 LQKENI.

This clonotype was detected ten times or more. The rearrangement joins TRBV7-9 to TRBJ2-3; 10 nucleotides match TRBD2. This CDR3 spans 18 amino acids. Germline values: CDR1 SEHNR, CDR2 FQNEAQ (reference sequence). After removal of 0 bases from V and 2 bases from J, the junction contained 8 bases not matched to a gene. The CDR3 loop is CASSLALWTSGDTDTQYF. As DNA, the CDR3 is TGTGCCAGCAGCTTAGCGCTCTGGACTAGCGGAGACACAGATACGCAGTATTTT.

This clonotype was seen a few times. This chain uses TRBV28 with TRBJ1-5; D is undetermined. From germline, CDR1 is MDHEN and CDR2 SYDVKM. There are 13 residues in the CDR3. Trimming removed 7 bases at V and 2 bases at J, with 9 bases between. The CDR3 bases are TGTGCCAGCACAAGCGGTCGCAATCAGCCCCAGCATTTT. Protein product: CASTSGRNQPQHF. Combining the CDR3 with reference TRBV28 and TRBJ1-5 gives the whole variable domain DVKVTQSSRYLVKRTGEKVFLECVQDMDHENMFWYRQDPGLGLRLIYFSYDVKMKEKGDIPEGYSVSREKKERFSLILESASTNQTSMYLCASTSGRNQPQHFGDGTRLSIL.

This clonotype came up many times. The gene calls are TRBV28 and TRBJ1-1, with 7 bases lining up with TRBD1. Germline V gene lookup returns CDR1 MDHEN and CDR2 SYDVKM. This CDR3 is 15 amino acids long. The J segment lost 2 bases and the V segment lost 5 bases, leaving 8 bases of the junction unmatched. The CDR3, as DNA: TGTGCCAGCAGTATAAACAGGGGTCAAAACACTGAAGCTTTCTTT. This encodes CASSINRGQNTEAFF.

This clonotype has only a few counts. The chain uses TRBV20-1 and TRBJ2-7; either TRBD1 or TRBD2 may fit D (5 bases each). V lost 1 base, J lost 2 bases, and 15 bases lay in between. Germline V gene sequence: CDR1 DFQATT, CDR2 SNEGSKA (reference sequence). The CDR3 has 15 residues. The CDR3, as DNA: TGCAGTGCTAGAGTCAGGGCGGGCCGTCCCTACGAGCAGTACTTC. It yields the protein CSARVRAGRPYEQYF.

The rearrangement links TRBV15 to TRBJ2-6, with a tentative D call TRBD2 (6 bases). Germline CDR1 is LNHNV and CDR2 is YYDKDF (reference sequence). Trimming removed 1 base from V and 2 bases from J, with 9 bases in between. CDR3 length: 16 residues. CDR3 sequence: CATSRGEATGANVLTF. The CDR3 region has the DNA TGTGCCACCAGCAGAGGGGAGGCGACTGGGGCCAACGTCCTGACTTTC.

This clonotype was seen many times. The chain links TRBV20-1 to TRBJ2-7, with a tentative D call TRBD2 (6 bases). Trimming left V 0 bases short and J 0 bases short, with 12 bases between. This CDR3 is built from 15 residues. Germline-derived CDR1 and CDR2 are DFQATT and SNEGSKA (reference sequence). The CDR3 DNA reads TGCAGTGCTAGAGATCTGGTCGGGAGCTCCTACGAGCAGTACTTC. Its translation: CSARDLVGSSYEQYF.

There are many counts of this clonotype. Relative to the germline gene, one junction end is altered; a read error may explain this. The chain carries TRBV7-7 and TRBJ2-5; no clear D gene. CDR1 SSHAT and CDR2 FNYEAQ come from the germline V gene (reference sequence). CDR3 size: 17 residues. CDR3 sequence: CASSPRVRQAVRETQYF. The CDR3 bases are TGTGCTAGCAGCCCCCGTGTTCGCCAGGCCGTCCGGGAGACCCAGTACTTC.